These T cell receptor beta chains were read from a single sample in a study of technical replicates of blood from several donors. The assay was immunoSEQ multiplex PCR, and TCRdb's table has in-frame clones only and misses some. The table has about 74,000 clones, over 90% seen once. The sample was T cells isolated from PBMCs. All receptors derive from a human donor in good health. Both conserved end residues are part of each CDR3. The D gene is left open where the match is weak. Some rows mark clone size as missing; the rest say once, few, many or name a class of expanded clone.

j_gene: TRBJ2-3; abundance: .; d_gene: TRBD1; v_gene: TRBV2; CDR3nt: TGTGCCAGCAGTGGACAGGGGCGGGATACGCAGTATTTT; CDR3aa: CASSGQGRDTQYF
j_gene: TRBJ1-1; abundance: .; d_gene: TRBD1; v_gene: TRBV29-1; CDR3nt: TGCAGCGTTGTACCCACAGGGGCTAGAACTGAAGCTTTCTTT; CDR3aa: CSVVPTGARTEAFF
j_gene: TRBJ2-3; abundance: .; d_gene: .; v_gene: TRBV11-2; CDR3nt: TGTGCCAGCAGCCCCCGCGAGGGCCTGGATACGCAGTATTTT; CDR3aa: CASSPREGLDTQYF
j_gene: TRBJ1-5; abundance: once; d_gene: .; v_gene: TRBV6-6; CDR3nt: TGTGCCAGCAGCTCCCGACAGGGCAATCAGCCCCAGCATTTT; CDR3aa: CASSSRQGNQPQHF
j_gene: TRBJ2-7; abundance: .; d_gene: TRBD2; v_gene: TRBV9; CDR3nt: TGTGCCAGCAGCCCTCGACTAGCGACGAGGGAGCAGTACTTC; CDR3aa: CASSPRLATREQYF
j_gene: TRBJ1-1; abundance: .; d_gene: .; v_gene: TRBV7-6; CDR3nt: TGTGCCAGCAGCGCAGCAGGGGTGAACACTGAAGCTTTCTTT; CDR3aa: CASSAAGVNTEAFF
j_gene: TRBJ2-1; abundance: .; d_gene: TRBD1; v_gene: TRBV25-1; CDR3nt: TGTGCCAGCAGTGAGCCGGGACAGGGGGGTCATGAGCAGTTCTTC; CDR3aa: CASSEPGQGGHEQFF
j_gene: TRBJ2-1; abundance: .; d_gene: .; v_gene: TRBV30; CDR3nt: TGTGCCTGGAGTGTTCGGCGGGACAATGAGCAGTTCTTC; CDR3aa: CAWSVRRDNEQFF
j_gene: TRBJ1-1; abundance: .; d_gene: TRBD1; v_gene: TRBV5-1; CDR3nt: TGCGCCAGCAGCGCAGCCGGGACAGGGAACACTGAAGCTTTCTTT; CDR3aa: CASSAAGTGNTEAFF
j_gene: TRBJ1-1; abundance: .; d_gene: .; v_gene: TRBV6-4; CDR3nt: TGTGCCAGCAGTGCCCTGGGGGGGGACACTGAAGCTTTCTTT; CDR3aa: CASSALGGDTEAFF
j_gene: TRBJ2-1; abundance: .; d_gene: .; v_gene: TRBV7-9; CDR3nt: TGTGCCAGCAGAGCTCCGGTGTTAGCTGCCCGATACAATGAGCAGTTCTTC; CDR3aa: CASRAPVLAARYNEQFF
j_gene: TRBJ1-2; abundance: .; d_gene: .; v_gene: TRBV9; CDR3nt: TGTGCCAGCAGCGTAGGTGGAGGGACGGCTGGCTACACCTTC; CDR3aa: CASSVGGGTAGYTF
j_gene: TRBJ1-2; abundance: .; d_gene: .; v_gene: TRBV5-5; CDR3nt: TGTGCCAGCAGCGGACTCACCTTAAACTATGGCTACACCTTC; CDR3aa: CASSGLTLNYGYTF
j_gene: TRBJ1-1; abundance: .; d_gene: .; v_gene: TRBV9; CDR3nt: TGTGCCAGCAGCGTAGACCTAATGAACACTGAAGCTTTCTTT; CDR3aa: CASSVDLMNTEAFF
j_gene: TRBJ1-4; abundance: .; d_gene: .; v_gene: TRBV2; CDR3nt: TGTGCCAGCAGTGAAGCGCCGGGACTCAGTGAAAAACTGTTTTTT; CDR3aa: CASSEAPGLSEKLFF
j_gene: TRBJ2-5; abundance: .; d_gene: TRBD1; v_gene: TRBV5-1; CDR3nt: TGCGCCAGCAGCTTGCCCTTCGGACAGGGATCCCAAGAGACCCAGTACTTC; CDR3aa: CASSLPFGQGSQETQYF
j_gene: TRBJ2-1; abundance: .; d_gene: TRBD2; v_gene: TRBV4-1; CDR3nt: TGCGCCAGCAGCCAAAAGTTTGGCCTAGCGGGGCTCTACAATGAGCAGTTCTTC; CDR3aa: CASSQKFGLAGLYNEQFF
j_gene: TRBJ1-1; abundance: .; d_gene: .; v_gene: TRBV18; CDR3nt: TGTGCCAGCCCGATCGAGGACTCCCCGAACACTGAAGCTTTCTTT; CDR3aa: CASPIEDSPNTEAFF
j_gene: TRBJ1-1; abundance: .; d_gene: .; v_gene: TRBV18; CDR3nt: TGTGCCAGCTCAACTTTGACAGTAAACACTGAAGCTTTCTTT; CDR3aa: CASSTLTVNTEAFF
j_gene: TRBJ1-1; abundance: .; d_gene: .; v_gene: TRBV12-5; CDR3nt: TGTGCTAGTGGTTTGGTACTAGGGGGTCGCACTGAAGCTTTCTTT; CDR3aa: CASGLVLGGRTEAFF
j_gene: TRBJ2-1; abundance: .; d_gene: TRBD1; v_gene: TRBV28; CDR3nt: TGTGCCAGCAGCTCACCCGGGACAGGGAGGGGTGAGCAGTTCTTC; CDR3aa: CASSSPGTGRGEQFF
j_gene: TRBJ2-7; abundance: .; d_gene: TRBD1; v_gene: TRBV4-1; CDR3nt: TGCGCCAGCAGCCAAGATGGAGGGACAGGGGTCTACGAGCAGTACTTC; CDR3aa: CASSQDGGTGVYEQYF
j_gene: TRBJ1-1; abundance: .; d_gene: .; v_gene: TRBV30; CDR3nt: TGTGCCTGGAGCGGTCCGGGGATGGACACTGAAGCTTTCTTT; CDR3aa: CAWSGPGMDTEAFF
j_gene: TRBJ2-5; abundance: .; d_gene: TRBD2; v_gene: TRBV5-6; CDR3nt: TGTGCCAGCAGCCTCCAGGGACTAGCGGTTGTCGAAGAGACCCAGTACTTC; CDR3aa: CASSLQGLAVVEETQYF
j_gene: TRBJ1-4; abundance: .; d_gene: .; v_gene: TRBV14; CDR3nt: TGTGCCAGCAGCCAGGGTCGGGGAATATCAACTAATGAAAAACTGTTTTTT; CDR3aa: CASSQGRGISTNEKLFF
j_gene: TRBJ2-5; abundance: .; d_gene: TRBD1; v_gene: TRBV11-3; CDR3nt: TGTGCCAGCAGCCCCCGGACAGGACAAGAGACCCAGTACTTC; CDR3aa: CASSPRTGQETQYF
j_gene: TRBJ2-5; abundance: .; d_gene: .; v_gene: TRBV5-1; CDR3nt: TGCGCCAGCAGCTCTGAACAGGGCTACGAGACCCAGTACTTC; CDR3aa: CASSSEQGYETQYF
j_gene: TRBJ2-1; abundance: .; d_gene: TRBD2; v_gene: TRBV2; CDR3nt: TGTGCCAGCAGGTCGGGGACTAGCGGGAACAATGAGCAGTTCTTC; CDR3aa: CASRSGTSGNNEQFF
j_gene: TRBJ1-3; abundance: .; d_gene: TRBD1; v_gene: TRBV6-1; CDR3nt: TGTGCCAGCAACACAGGGGCTGGAAACACCATATATTTT; CDR3aa: CASNTGAGNTIYF
j_gene: TRBJ1-1; abundance: once; d_gene: .; v_gene: TRBV4-1; CDR3nt: TGCGCCAGCAGCCTAGGAATAGGGGGGAACACTGAAGCTTTCTTT; CDR3aa: CASSLGIGGNTEAFF
j_gene: TRBJ1-2; abundance: .; d_gene: TRBD1; v_gene: TRBV4-1; CDR3nt: TGCGCCAGCAGCCAAGGAGGGGGGACAGGCCCCTATGGCTACACCTTC; CDR3aa: CASSQGGGTGPYGYTF
j_gene: TRBJ1-2; abundance: .; d_gene: .; v_gene: TRBV18; CDR3nt: TGTGCCAGCTCACCCCCGACAGAAATCTATGGCTACACCTTC; CDR3aa: CASSPPTEIYGYTF
j_gene: TRBJ2-1; abundance: .; d_gene: .; v_gene: TRBV30; CDR3nt: TGTGCCTGGACCACGGGTAACCAGCAGTTCTTC; CDR3aa: CAWTTGNQQFF
j_gene: TRBJ2-7; abundance: .; d_gene: TRBD2; v_gene: TRBV18; CDR3nt: TGTGCCAGCTCACCACCGGGAGCGGGATCCTACGAGCAGTACTTC; CDR3aa: CASSPPGAGSYEQYF
j_gene: TRBJ1-2; abundance: .; d_gene: TRBD1; v_gene: TRBV2; CDR3nt: TGTGCCAGCCACAGGGGTAACTATGGCTACACCTTC; CDR3aa: CASHRGNYGYTF
j_gene: TRBJ1-3; abundance: .; d_gene: .; v_gene: TRBV7-9; CDR3nt: TGTGCCAGCAGCCTAACCCAGGGATATGGAAACACCATATATTTT; CDR3aa: CASSLTQGYGNTIYF
j_gene: TRBJ1-2; abundance: .; d_gene: .; v_gene: TRBV27; CDR3nt: TGTGCCAGCAGTTTCGCGGGGACGCCACTGGATGGCTACACCTTC; CDR3aa: CASSFAGTPLDGYTF
j_gene: TRBJ1-3; abundance: once; d_gene: TRBD1; v_gene: TRBV5-1; CDR3nt: TGCGCCAGCAGCCTGGGACAGAAGAGCTCTGGAAACACCATATATTTT; CDR3aa: CASSLGQKSSGNTIYF
j_gene: TRBJ2-2; abundance: .; d_gene: .; v_gene: TRBV5-1; CDR3nt: TGCGCCAGCAGCTACTCGGGAACCGGGGAGCTGTTTTTT; CDR3aa: CASSYSGTGELFF
j_gene: TRBJ2-7; abundance: .; d_gene: .; v_gene: TRBV30; CDR3nt: TGTGCCTGGAGTGTAATGCTCGGGACAAGACACGAGCAGTACTTC; CDR3aa: CAWSVMLGTRHEQYF
j_gene: TRBJ1-4; abundance: .; d_gene: .; v_gene: TRBV30; CDR3nt: TGTGCCTGGAGTGTACCCGGACTAACGGGTGAAAAACTGTTTTTT; CDR3aa: CAWSVPGLTGEKLFF
j_gene: TRBJ1-6; abundance: few; d_gene: .; v_gene: TRBV30; CDR3nt: TGTGCCTGGTACAGCATCAATTCACCCCTCCACTTT; CDR3aa: CAWYSINSPLHF
j_gene: TRBJ2-5; abundance: .; d_gene: .; v_gene: TRBV4-2; CDR3nt: TGTGCCAGCAGCCATGGGGAGGACTCGATACAAGAGACCCAGTACTTC; CDR3aa: CASSHGEDSIQETQYF
j_gene: TRBJ2-7; abundance: .; d_gene: .; v_gene: TRBV5-1; CDR3nt: TGCGCCAGCAGCTCGGCCGGACGGCCAGAGGACAGCGAGCAGTACTTC; CDR3aa: CASSSAGRPEDSEQYF
j_gene: TRBJ1-5; abundance: .; d_gene: .; v_gene: TRBV18; CDR3nt: TGTGCCAGCTCACCAACCACAGGGTCCGGTCAGCCCCAGCATTTT; CDR3aa: CASSPTTGSGQPQHF
j_gene: TRBJ2-5; abundance: .; d_gene: .; v_gene: TRBV9; CDR3nt: TGTGCCAGCAGCGCATCAGAGACCCAGTACTTC; CDR3aa: CASSASETQYF
j_gene: TRBJ1-5; abundance: once; d_gene: .; v_gene: TRBV19; CDR3nt: TGTGCCAGTAGTATAAGGGGCAGGGTTAGCAATCAGCCCCAGCATTTT; CDR3aa: CASSIRGRVSNQPQHF
j_gene: TRBJ2-5; abundance: .; d_gene: .; v_gene: TRBV6-6; CDR3nt: TGTGCCAGCAGTACCGACATGTACGAAGAGACCCAGTACTTC; CDR3aa: CASSTDMYEETQYF
j_gene: TRBJ1-2; abundance: .; d_gene: .; v_gene: TRBV5-1; CDR3nt: TGCGCCAGCAGCTCCAGAACACCGGAGGGCTATGGCTACACCTTC; CDR3aa: CASSSRTPEGYGYTF
j_gene: TRBJ2-5; abundance: .; d_gene: .; v_gene: TRBV4-1; CDR3nt: TGCGCCAGCAGCCAAGGATCGGGATCAGGATTTGAGACCCAGTACTTC; CDR3aa: CASSQGSGSGFETQYF
j_gene: TRBJ1-1; abundance: .; d_gene: TRBD1; v_gene: TRBV19; CDR3nt: TGTGCCAGTAGTATGGAGACAGGGAGGAACACTGAAGCTTTCTTT; CDR3aa: CASSMETGRNTEAFF
j_gene: TRBJ1-1; abundance: .; d_gene: .; v_gene: TRBV5-6; CDR3nt: TGTGCCAGCAGCTTGTTTGAGGTTGAAGCTTTCTTT; CDR3aa: CASSLFEVEAFF
j_gene: TRBJ2-1; abundance: .; d_gene: TRBD1; v_gene: TRBV5-1; CDR3nt: TGCGCCAGCAGCCGATATAGTGCCCCGGGACAGGGGGCGGATGAGCAGTTCTTC; CDR3aa: CASSRYSAPGQGADEQFF
j_gene: TRBJ1-2; abundance: once; d_gene: .; v_gene: TRBV28; CDR3nt: TGTGCCAGCAGTTTATTAGCAGGGAAGGACTATGGCTACACCTTC; CDR3aa: CASSLLAGKDYGYTF
j_gene: TRBJ2-2; abundance: .; d_gene: TRBD2; v_gene: TRBV7-6; CDR3nt: TGTGCCAGCAGCTTAATGGTTCGACTAGCGGGAGGAACCGGGGAGCTGTTTTTT; CDR3aa: CASSLMVRLAGGTGELFF
j_gene: TRBJ2-7; abundance: .; d_gene: .; v_gene: TRBV7-9; CDR3nt: TGTGCCAGCAGCCTACGGACTGATTCCCCCTACGAGCAGTACTTC; CDR3aa: CASSLRTDSPYEQYF
j_gene: TRBJ1-1; abundance: .; d_gene: .; v_gene: TRBV2; CDR3nt: TGTGCCAGCAAAAGTCAGGGCACTGAAGCTTTCTTT; CDR3aa: CASKSQGTEAFF
j_gene: TRBJ1-5; abundance: .; d_gene: .; v_gene: TRBV19; CDR3nt: TGTGCCAGTACCACGTCGGGGGGGAATAGCAATCAGCCCCAGCATTTT; CDR3aa: CASTTSGGNSNQPQHF
j_gene: TRBJ1-4; abundance: .; d_gene: .; v_gene: TRBV2; CDR3nt: TGTGCCAGCAGGTTACAGGGTGATAATGAAAAACTGTTTTTT; CDR3aa: CASRLQGDNEKLFF
j_gene: TRBJ2-5; abundance: .; d_gene: TRBD2; v_gene: TRBV15; CDR3nt: TGTGCCACCAGCAGAGGGGGGAGGGCGTTGGGGACCCAGTACTTC; CDR3aa: CATSRGGRALGTQYF